The 9 T cell receptor beta chains below were found in one sample sequenced in a study of post-analysis software for immune sequencing data. Findings and limits, study-wide: Elevated frequency relative to controls characterized several TRBV segments in patients, TRBV5-6, TRBV5-1 and TRBV20-1 among them.

Unique molecular identifiers were built into the TCR beta cDNA libraries. TCRdb reanalysed the PCR reads using MiXCR and keeps one entry per CDR3 protein. The sample yields about 770,000 distinct CDR3 sequences, 46% seen once. Antigens for these TCRs are unknown. The sample consisted of blood. Source of these receptors: a girl aged 10 to 17 with multiple sclerosis.

Regarding this clonotype: A junction end diverges from the germline sequence, so it may reflect a read error. This chain joins TRBV7-2 and TRBJ1-1; D uncertain. CDR3 size: 13 residues. The germline CDR1 and CDR2 sequences are SGHTA and FQGNSA. CDR3 amino acids: CASSLALNTAAFF. The CDR3 region has the DNA TGTGCCAGCAGCTTAGCGTTGAACACTGCAGCTTTCTTT.

This chain links TRBV13 with TRBJ1-1; 8 positions agree with TRBD1. V was pared by 5 bases and J by 3 bases, with 14 bases of the junction left unmatched. The CDR3 has 17 residues. Per the germline V gene, CDR1 is PRHDT and CDR2 is FYEKMQ (reference sequence). The DNA of the CDR3 is TGTGCCAGCAGCAAAACGACAGGGGCACCTCCCGACACTGAAGCTTTCTTT. It translates to CASSKTTGAPPDTEAFF.

CDR3 sequence: CASSLTRDGYTF. The CDR3 bases are TGTGCCAGCAGTTTAACCAGGGACGGCTACACCTTC. The chain recombines TRBV12-3 or TRBV12-4 with TRBJ1-2, with D maybe TRBD1 (5 bases). The CDR3 sequence is 12 residues long. Trimming shortened V by 2 bases and J by 8 bases, and 9 bases separated the two germline ends.

The table lists this clonotype with a few counts. The J gene is TRBJ2-7, the V gene TRBV5-1, with D possibly being TRBD2 (7 bases). V lost 2 bases and J lost 3, with 18 bases in between. The CDR3 runs to 16 residues. Germline V gives CDR1 SGHRS, CDR2 YFSETQ. The CDR3 loop reads CASSFSGGAGYYEQYF. CDR3 bases: TGCGCCAGCAGCTTCTCGGGGGGCGCGGGGTACTACGAGCAGTACTTC.

This chain links TRBV12-3 or TRBV12-4 with TRBJ2-1; 7 nucleotides line up with TRBD2. The ends lost 1 base at V and 4 bases at J; junction bases unmatched: 4. This CDR3 is built from 15 residues. The CDR3, as DNA: TGTGCCAGCAGTTTAGGTGTAGCGGGTTACAATGAGCAGTTCTTC. Translated, it gives CASSLGVAGYNEQFF.

The chain couples TRBV6-2 or TRBV6-3 to TRBJ1-2, with TRBD1 matching 12 bases. CDR1 is MNHEY, CDR2 SVGEGT, per germline. CDR3 length: 12 amino acids. Germline trimming cut 6 bases from V and 8 bases from J; bases unmatched to any gene: 1. The CDR3 DNA follows: TGTGCCAGCAGGGGACAGGGGGCCGGCTACACCTTC. It translates to CASRGQGAGYTF.

V is TRBV5-1 and J is TRBJ2-5, with D perhaps TRBD1 or TRBD2 (5 bases each). The J call may not be correct, given that the DNA end is closer to TRBJ2-7. This CDR3 has 14 amino acids. Germline-derived CDR1 and CDR2 are SGHRS and YFSETQ. CDR3 region: CASSLDWGNNEQYF. The CDR3 bases are TGCGCCAGCAGCTTGGATTGGGGGAACAACGAGCAGTACTTC.

The table lists this clonotype with a few counts. The J gene is TRBJ2-3, the V gene TRBV5-5, with D possibly being TRBD1 (5 bases). CDR3 length equals 18 residues. V was shortened by 0 bases and J by 1 base, with 18 bases between the two germline ends. From germline, CDR1 is SGHKS and CDR2 YYEKEE (reference sequence). CDR3 sequence: CASSLGSGFQGGTDTQYF. The CDR3 bases are TGTGCCAGCAGCTTGGGATCCGGCTTCCAGGGTGGCACAGATACGCAGTATTTT.

In this sample, this clonotype turned up a few times. The J gene is TRBJ2-6, the V gene TRBV7-9; D perhaps matches TRBD1 (6 bases). V was shortened by 5 bases and J by 0 bases, with 20 bases between the two germline ends. CDR3 size: 19 residues. CDR1 and CDR2 (germline): SEHNR, FQNEAQ (reference sequence). The CDR3 here is CASSPRLGAYSSGANVLTF. The CDR3 nucleotides read TGTGCCAGCAGCCCCCGTTTGGGGGCCTACAGCTCTGGGGCCAACGTCCTGACTTTC.